The entry below describes one T cell receptor delta chain. The TCRdb protein, from a much larger clone, departs from this DNA's translation at residue 14, likely by read error; the protein shown derives from the DNA. Germline V gene data show CDR1 as GEAIGNYY and CDR2 as EKD. The CDR3 spans 17 residues. TCRdb made new clone calls on the reads using CATT. The sample contains roughly 1,500 delta-chain clones, 0.85% to 1.2% of which appear only once. The data stem from a study of gamma-delta chains in newborns, infants, children. Study information: Innate gammadelta T cells reportedly expand polyclonally right after birth, driven by microbial exposure, per the title.

The source material was blood. The chain is built from TRDV2 and TRDJ1, with D perhaps TRDD3 (6 bases). The TCR originated in a child who was a newborn, infant or young child, either healthy, febrile or measles-vaccinated (not recorded which). The CDR3 sequence is CACEGLGVKRDTDRLIF. CDR3 in DNA: TGTGCCTGTGAAGGATTGGGGGTAAAGAGGGACACCGATAGACTCATCTTT.